The T cell receptor beta chain under discussion was sequenced for a study of identical twins. Study findings and constraints: Models underpredicted monozygotic twin sharing of out-of-frame TCR alpha.

TCRdb passed the 5' RACE reads through MiXCR, listing each CDR3 protein once. The repertoire holds 500,000 to 550,000 distinct CDR3 sequences, with more than 20% as singletons. Details on this clonotype: Its specificity is not known.

This sample was also put to use in a study of yellow fever vaccine responses in identical twins. That work contributes: Reportedly, the response of twins' T cells to the vaccine seemed partly convergent, partly personalized.

This TCR was recovered from a woman aged 18 to 35 in good health. The sample consisted of CD4+ T cells sorted from blood.

CDR3 nucleotide sequence: TGTGCCAGCAGTTTAATCCGAATGGTCGAGCAGTACTTC. It encodes CASSLIRMVEQYF. V gene TRBV12-3 or TRBV12-4 combines with J gene TRBJ2-7; D gene unclear. The CDR3 consists of 13 residues. Trimming removed 2 bases at V and 6 bases at J, with 11 bases between.